This record concerns one T cell receptor beta chain sequence. TCRdb called the PCR reads again in MiXCR, with one record for every CDR3 protein. The sample contains some 100,000 distinct CDR3 sequences, 15% to 20% of which appear only once. This entry belongs to a study of molecular identifiers for immune sequencing clone quantification. V dropped 2 bases and J dropped 5 bases, with 12 bases sitting between them. From germline, CDR1 is MNHNS and CDR2 SASEGT. The CDR3 covers 14 residues. This receptor was taken from a human donor in good health. Some libraries in this study had Jurkat cell RNA spiked in. This chain joins TRBV6-1 and TRBJ1-1; no clear D. Sequencing used naive CD8+ T cells from blood, with Jurkat cell RNA spiked in. The subset: FACS-sorted CD8+CD4-CCR7+CD45RA+ naive T cells. DNA for the CDR3: TGTGCCAGCAGTGAAACGAGGGCACCAACTGAAGCTTTCTTT. Translated: CASSETRAPTEAFF.